This T cell receptor beta chain was documented in a study of cytotoxic CD8 clonotypes in ibrutinib-treated CLL. Profiling relied on immunoSEQ multiplex PCR, and the TCRdb table lists in-frame clones only, not all of them. Among fewer than 45,000 clones listed, 49% were seen once. Sequenced here: PBMCs, sampled before ibrutinib treatment. The sequence came from a human donor with chronic lymphocytic leukemia.

CDR3: CASSGASPLHF. CDR3 DNA sequence: TGTGCCAGCAGTGGGGCTTCACCCCTCCACTTT. The V gene is TRBV2, the J gene TRBJ1-6; D gene ambiguous. V was shortened by 4 bases and J by 9 bases, with 4 bases between the two germline ends. The CDR3 sequence is 11 residues long. CDR1 is SNHLY, CDR2 FYNNEI, per germline.